The rows below give T cell receptor beta chains drawn from one sample of a study of T cell responses to AZD1222 COVID-19 vaccine. The data were produced by immunoSEQ multiplex PCR, yet TCRdb's version contains in-frame clones alone and is incomplete. The table lists some 150,000 clones, roughly 86% of them singletons. Material: peripheral blood, obtained 28 days after the second dose of the MenACWY control vaccine. These receptors were collected from an adult who received the MenACWY meningococcal vaccine as a control. Both conserved end residues are part of each CDR3. A D gene is named only where the DNA matches it firmly. Expanded clones are given a class, and other clones once, few, many or no size at all.

TRBJ1-1	-	TRBV28	-	TGTGCCAGCACCCCGGGTGGGAAAGACACTGAAGCTTTCTTT	CASTPGGKDTEAFF
TRBJ1-1	-	TRBV5-4	-	TGTGCCAGCAGCTTGGGGGGGGCGAACACTGAAGCTTTCTTT	CASSLGGANTEAFF
TRBJ2-3	-	TRBV7-6	TRBD1	TGTGCCAGCAGCTTTGAAGGACAGGGATTGGGCACAGATACGCAGTATTTT	CASSFEGQGLGTDTQYF
TRBJ2-1	-	TRBV2	-	TGTGCCAGCAGTGGATTAGGGACGGGGTACAATGAGCAGTTCTTC	CASSGLGTGYNEQFF
TRBJ1-6	-	TRBV6-5	-	TGTGCCAGCAGTAAATTATGGCAGGACCTCCACTTT	CASSKLWQDLHF
TRBJ1-3	-	TRBV30	-	TGTGCCTGGAGCCCCTCTGGAAACACCATATATTTT	CAWSPSGNTIYF
TRBJ1-1	-	TRBV6-2/TRBV6-3	-	TGTGCCAGCAGTTACTCGTCCAGGGAAGGGCAAGCTTTCTTT	CASSYSSREGQAFF
TRBJ1-5	-	TRBV21-1	-	TGTGCCAGCAGCAAAGCGACACGCCGAAGATTCAATCAGCCCCAGCATTTT	CASSKATRRRFNQPQHF
TRBJ2-1	-	TRBV19	-	TGTGCCAGTAGTAAGCTAGAGGGCTCCTACAATGAGCAGTTCTTC	CASSKLEGSYNEQFF
TRBJ2-7	-	TRBV1	-	TGCACCAGCAGCCAAGGACTAGCGGGACCTCGCTCCTACGAGCAGTACTTC	CTSSQGLAGPRSYEQYF
TRBJ1-2	-	TRBV30	-	TGTGCCTCAAAACAGGGTTACTATGGCTACACCTTC	CASKQGYYGYTF
TRBJ2-5	-	TRBV2	TRBD1	TGTGCCAGCAGTCGGGACAGTAAAGAGACCCAGTACTTC	CASSRDSKETQYF
TRBJ1-2	once	TRBV28	-	TGTGCCACCGCGCTAAGGGACTATGGCTACACCTTC	CATALRDYGYTF
TRBJ1-5	-	TRBV7-9	TRBD1	TGTGCCAGCAGCTTAGGATATCAGGGGGCCAGCAATCAGCCCCAGCATTTT	CASSLGYQGASNQPQHF
TRBJ1-5	-	TRBV2	TRBD1	TGTGCCAGCAGTGGGGACAGGAGCAATCAGCCCCAGCATTTT	CASSGDRSNQPQHF
TRBJ2-5	-	TRBV7-2	TRBD2	TGTGCCAGCAGCAGACTAGCGGGGGGAGGAGAGACCCAGTACTTC	CASSRLAGGGETQYF
TRBJ1-5	-	TRBV18	TRBD1	TGTGCCAGCTCCCCCGGGACAGGTGATCAGCCCCAGCATTTT	CASSPGTGDQPQHF
TRBJ2-5	once	TRBV19	TRBD1	TGTGCCAGTAGTCCCGGGACAGGGTTAACCCAGTACTTC	CASSPGTGLTQYF
TRBJ2-1	-	TRBV15	TRBD1	TGTGCCACCAGCAGAGGGGGACAGGGAAACAATGAGCAGTTCTTC	CATSRGGQGNNEQFF